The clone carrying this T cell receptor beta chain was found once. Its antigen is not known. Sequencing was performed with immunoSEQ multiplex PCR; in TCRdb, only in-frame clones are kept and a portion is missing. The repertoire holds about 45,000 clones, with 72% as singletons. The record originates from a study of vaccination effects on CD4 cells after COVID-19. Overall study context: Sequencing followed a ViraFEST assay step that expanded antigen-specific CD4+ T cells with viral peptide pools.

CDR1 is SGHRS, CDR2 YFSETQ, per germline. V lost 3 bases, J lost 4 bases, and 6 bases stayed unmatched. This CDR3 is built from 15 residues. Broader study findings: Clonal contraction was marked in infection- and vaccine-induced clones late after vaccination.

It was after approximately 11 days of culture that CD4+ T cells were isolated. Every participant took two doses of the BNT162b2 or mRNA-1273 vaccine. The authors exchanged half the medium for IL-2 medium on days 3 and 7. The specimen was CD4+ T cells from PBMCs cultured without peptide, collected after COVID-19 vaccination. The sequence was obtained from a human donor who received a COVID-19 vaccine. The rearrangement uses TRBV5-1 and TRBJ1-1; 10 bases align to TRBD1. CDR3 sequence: CASSSIDRGLTEAFF. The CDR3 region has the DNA TGCGCCAGCAGCTCGATAGACAGGGGGCTCACTGAAGCTTTCTTT.